A selection of T cell receptor beta chains follows, all from one sample in a study of blood T cell repertoires in COVID-19. Libraries were prepared by immunoSEQ multiplex PCR; TCRdb keeps only in-frame clonotypes and omits some of them. This table holds approximately 140,000 clones, 85% to 90% found once. Sequences were obtained from peripheral blood. The source is a woman aged 60 to 75 with acute or convalescent COVID-19. Each CDR3 is given with its conserved first and last residue. Fields, in order: CDR3 length, J gene, D gene, V gene, clone size, CDR3 protein, CDR3 DNA. The D gene is left open where the match is weak. Clone size appears in some rows only: once, few, many, or a class for an expanded clone.

length: 17; J: TRBJ1-4; D: .; V: TRBV7-2; size: .; CDR3: CASSLAPPGLGNEKLFF; DNA: TGTGCCAGCAGCTTAGCCCCTCCGGGACTCGGAAATGAAAAACTGTTTTTT
length: 15; J: TRBJ2-7; D: .; V: TRBV19; size: .; CDR3: CASSIGQAPSYEQYF; DNA: TGTGCCAGTAGTATCGGTCAGGCCCCATCCTACGAGCAGTACTTC
length: 16; J: TRBJ2-2; D: TRBD1; V: TRBV19; size: .; CDR3: CASSTRDRGGTGELFF; DNA: TGTGCCAGTAGTACCCGGGACAGGGGTGGTACCGGGGAGCTGTTTTTT
length: 15; J: TRBJ2-1; D: TRBD1; V: TRBV19; size: once; CDR3: CASSPTTGTGVGLFF; DNA: TGTGCCAGTAGTCCAACAACCGGGACAGGGGTGGGTCTGTTCTTC
length: 13; J: TRBJ2-7; D: .; V: TRBV29-1; size: .; CDR3: CSVEINRSYEQYF; DNA: TGCAGCGTTGAGATTAACAGGTCCTACGAGCAGTACTTC
length: 15; J: TRBJ2-1; D: TRBD1; V: TRBV10-3; size: few; CDR3: CAIRGDRASYNEQFF; DNA: TGTGCCATCAGGGGGGACAGGGCATCATACAATGAGCAGTTCTTC
length: 16; J: TRBJ2-2; D: TRBD2; V: TRBV7-3; size: .; CDR3: CASSLRLAGASGELFF; DNA: TGTGCCAGCAGCTTACGGCTAGCGGGGGCCTCCGGGGAGCTGTTTTTT
length: 17; J: TRBJ1-2; D: TRBD1; V: TRBV24-1; size: .; CDR3: CATSDSGTGGPSYGYTF; DNA: TGTGCCACCAGTGATTCTGGGACAGGGGGACCCTCCTATGGCTACACCTTC
length: 15; J: TRBJ1-6; D: .; V: TRBV5-1; size: .; CDR3: CASSLESGNNSPLHF; DNA: TGCGCCAGCAGCTTGGAATCGGGAAATAATTCACCCCTCCACTTT
length: 17; J: TRBJ2-4; D: TRBD2; V: TRBV5-4; size: .; CDR3: CASSLGGGYGGRYIQYF; DNA: TGTGCCAGCAGCTTGGGCGGGGGTTATGGGGGTCGGTACATTCAGTACTTC
length: 14; J: TRBJ2-7; D: TRBD2; V: TRBV15; size: .; CDR3: CATGAGGPPYEQYF; DNA: TGTGCCACCGGGGCGGGGGGACCCCCCTACGAGCAGTACTTC
length: 15; J: TRBJ1-1; D: TRBD1; V: TRBV19; size: .; CDR3: CASSIRGLMNTEAFF; DNA: TGTGCCAGTAGTATTAGGGGGCTTATGAACACTGAAGCTTTCTTT
length: 17; J: TRBJ1-6; D: .; V: TRBV5-6; size: once; CDR3: CASRTGNWRSYNSPLHF; DNA: TGTGCCAGCAGAACAGGGAATTGGCGCTCCTATAATTCACCCCTCCACTTT
length: 14; J: TRBJ2-7; D: TRBD1; V: TRBV29-1; size: .; CDR3: CSGSVTGGAYEQYF; DNA: TGCAGCGGATCCGTGACAGGGGGGGCCTACGAGCAGTACTTC
length: 17; J: TRBJ1-4; D: .; V: TRBV3-1/TRBV3-2; size: once; CDR3: CASSQGLRTATNEKLFF; DNA: TGTGCCAGCAGCCAAGGTCTCAGGACAGCAACTAATGAAAAACTGTTTTTT
length: 14; J: TRBJ1-1; D: .; V: TRBV4-1; size: .; CDR3: CASSLGLRNTEAFF; DNA: TGCGCCAGCAGCCTGGGACTCCGGAACACTGAAGCTTTCTTT
length: 16; J: TRBJ2-2; D: .; V: TRBV7-6; size: .; CDR3: CASSLFGSANTGELFF; DNA: TGTGCCAGCAGCTTATTCGGCAGCGCGAACACCGGGGAGCTGTTTTTT
length: 14; J: TRBJ2-3; D: TRBD1; V: TRBV29-1; size: .; CDR3: CSVDWDSSTDTQYF; DNA: TGCAGCGTTGACTGGGACAGTAGCACAGATACGCAGTATTTT
length: 13; J: TRBJ2-7; D: .; V: TRBV7-2; size: .; CDR3: CASTTGVPRGQYF; DNA: TGTGCCAGCACCACGGGGGTCCCCCGTGGGCAGTACTTC
length: 13; J: TRBJ1-5; D: .; V: TRBV27; size: .; CDR3: CASSLYSDQPQHF; DNA: TGTGCCAGCAGTTTATATTCCGATCAGCCCCAGCATTTT
length: 13; J: TRBJ1-1; D: .; V: TRBV7-9; size: .; CDR3: CASSLIVNTEAFF; DNA: TGTGCCAGCAGCTTAATCGTGAACACTGAAGCTTTCTTT
length: 16; J: TRBJ1-5; D: .; V: TRBV18; size: .; CDR3: CASSPPPGSSNQPQHF; DNA: TGTGCCAGCTCACCACCGCCCGGGAGTAGCAATCAGCCCCAGCATTTT